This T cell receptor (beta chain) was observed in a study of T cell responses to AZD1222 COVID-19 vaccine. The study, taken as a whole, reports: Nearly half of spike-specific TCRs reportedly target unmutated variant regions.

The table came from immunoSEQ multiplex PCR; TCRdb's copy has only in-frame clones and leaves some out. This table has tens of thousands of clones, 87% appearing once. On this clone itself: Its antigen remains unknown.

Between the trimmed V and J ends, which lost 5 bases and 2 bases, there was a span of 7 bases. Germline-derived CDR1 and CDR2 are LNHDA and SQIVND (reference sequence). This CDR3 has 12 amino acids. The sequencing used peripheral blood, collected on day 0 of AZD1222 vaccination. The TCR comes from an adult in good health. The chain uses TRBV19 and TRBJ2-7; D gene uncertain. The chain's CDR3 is CASSPTPYEQYF. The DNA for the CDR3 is TGTGCCAGTAGTCCCACACCCTACGAGCAGTACTTC.